The clone carrying this T cell receptor (beta chain) was seen a single time. The antigen remains undetermined. This entry comes from a study of blood T cells in healthy people across ages. Per-sample PBMC isolation yielded at least 6.5 million cells. Points from the study as a whole: It was held that diversity estimates obtained from one million T cells represented underestimates. In long-lived donors, naive CD4+ cell counts and diversity exceeded those of aged donors. Using unsorted PBMCs precluded a conclusive naive versus antigen-experienced comparison.

Next came a second PCR, run for about 7 to 12 cycles, which used a sample-barcoded 5' primer along with a J-beta primer mix. In TCRdb, the 5' RACE reads were re-called with MiXCR into one record per CDR3 protein. The table lists roughly 2 million distinct CDR3 sequences, roughly 52% of them singletons. The ends were cut back, 0 bases at V and 2 bases at J, with 11 bases in the middle. This CDR3 has 15 residues. CDR1 is SGHRS, CDR2 YFSETQ, per germline. This TCR derives from a woman between 40 and 50 years old in good health. The chain recombines TRBV5-1 with TRBJ1-2, with D tentatively TRBD1 (5 bases). Input material: blood. CDR3 in DNA: TGCGCCAGCAGCTTGGCCGTGGGGACGAACTATGGCTACACCTTC. Protein sequence: CASSLAVGTNYGYTF.